The next 5 T cell receptor beta chains were all read from a single sample in a study of CD8 T cells in ankylosing spondylitis. Via MiXCR, TCRdb re-called the 5' RACE reads, giving one row per CDR3 protein. The data contain over 150,000 distinct CDR3 sequences, more than 10% of them singletons. Sequenced input: blood, either unsorted or a sorted T cell fraction (not recorded which). The receptors derive from a male donor with ankylosing spondylitis or in good health (not recorded which).

This clonotype came up a few times. The V call is TRBV29-1, the J call TRBJ2-7; TRBD2 matches at 9 bases. The V gene end was trimmed by 3 bases and the J gene end by 2 bases; junction bases not matched to a gene: 8. The CDR3 has 15 residues. Germline V gives CDR1 SQVTM, CDR2 ANQGSEA. CDR3 in amino acids: CSVEPVSGSPYEQYF. The CDR3 DNA reads as TGCAGCGTTGAGCCCGTTAGCGGGAGCCCCTACGAGCAGTACTTC.

This clonotype was recorded at least ten times. The CDR3 is CASSLVLAGGGYEQYF. Written as DNA, the CDR3 is TGTGCCAGCAGCTTAGTTTTGGCGGGAGGGGGCTACGAGCAGTACTTC. This sequence joins TRBV7-2 and TRBJ2-7, with 9 bases aligning to TRBD2. Germline V gives CDR1 SGHTA, CDR2 FQGNSA. The trim removed 1 base at V and 3 bases at J, leaving 7 bases unmatched. This CDR3 is built from 16 residues.

V and J are TRBV9 and TRBJ2-5; TRBD2 is a possible D gene (6 bases). The germline V gene has CDR1 SGDLS and CDR2 YYNGEE. Trimming removed 4 bases at V and 2 bases at J, with 15 bases between. CDR3 length: 15 residues. CDR3 protein: CASSPEGLAQETQYF. The CDR3 DNA reads TGTGCCAGCAGCCCCGAGGGACTGGCACAAGAGACCCAGTACTTC.

This clonotype was recorded a few times. The genes are TRBV7-9 and TRBJ2-3; D might be TRBD2 (7 bases). CDR3 size: 16 residues. The germline V and J ends were trimmed by 5 bases and 2 bases, with 17 bases remaining between them. Germline CDR1 and CDR2: SEHNR and FQNEAQ (reference sequence). In DNA form, the CDR3 reads TGTGCCAGCAGCCCTGGAGGGGGGGCTGACACAGATACGCAGTATTTT. It codes for CASSPGGGADTDTQYF.

This clonotype was seen a few times. V usage is TRBV11-2 and J usage is TRBJ2-5; D is perhaps TRBD1 or TRBD2 (5 bases each). V dropped 6 bases and J dropped 4 bases, with 24 bases sitting between them. The CDR3 extends over 17 amino acids. The germline V gene encodes CDR1 SGHAT and CDR2 FQNNGV. As DNA, the CDR3 is TGTGCCAGCAGTCCTTTAGGGACCGAATGGGTAGTAGAGACCCAGTACTTC. Residues: CASSPLGTEWVVETQYF.